The sequence of this TCR beta chain was determined in a study of breast tumors, draining lymph nodes, adjacent tissues. Study-level findings and limits: Tumor TCR diversity was below lymph nodes but above nontumor tissue. Data fit most tumor T cells coming from lymph node, expanding in tumor. Compared with basal-like, luminal-like tumors shared significantly more repertoire with nontumor tissue.

TCRdb re-called the multiplex PCR reads through MiXCR, storing one row per CDR3 protein. The repertoire consists of approximately 120,000 distinct CDR3 sequences, with about 20% occurring once and the leading ten covering roughly 2.4%. The V gene's germline CDR1 is SGHRS and CDR2 YFSETQ. Trimming stripped 1 base from V and 6 bases from J, with 14 bases between. The CDR3 runs to 14 residues. The lymph nodes were axillary draining lymph nodes from breast cancer patients. This clonotype has at least ten counts. Antigen: not known. The sequence came from a female donor with breast cancer. Some clones in this sample may be carry-over from other donors' samples. Material: axillary lymph node tissue. This chain links TRBV5-1 with TRBJ2-7; D perhaps matches TRBD1 (5 bases). CDR3 amino acids: CASSLPDQGSEQYF. The CDR3 nucleotides are TGCGCCAGCAGCTTGCCTGATCAGGGATCCGAGCAGTACTTC.